This passage covers 24 T cell receptor beta chains from one sample sequenced in a study of monozygotic twins with inflammatory bowel disease. TCRdb re-called the 5' RACE reads, yielding one record per CDR3 amino acid sequence without DNA. Recorded for this sample: about 380,000 distinct CDR3 sequences. What was sequenced was blood. The receptors were gathered from a human donor with ulcerative colitis or Crohn's disease, or a healthy co-twin of an affected twin (not recorded which).

The V call is TRBV5-1, the J call TRBJ1-1; TCRdb's D gene call, TRBD1, goes unchecked for lack of DNA. Per germline, CDR1 SGHRS and CDR2 YFSETQ. This CDR3 spans 16 amino acids. The CDR3: CASSLEAGELNTEAFF.

The chain is built from TRBV12-3 or TRBV12-4 and TRBJ2-2. The CDR3 runs 13 residues. CDR3 loop: CASRPQSTGELFF.

This chain joins TRBV11-2 and TRBJ1-2. CDR3 size: 12 residues. Germline lookup yields CDR1 SGHAT and CDR2 FQNNGV. The CDR3 region is CASSLVGYGYTF.

The chain uses TRBV4-1 and TRBJ1-4. The CDR3 runs to 12 residues. Looked up from germline, CDR1 is MGHRA and CDR2 is YSYEKL. The CDR3 sequence is CASNHRNEKLFF.

V and J are TRBV19 and TRBJ2-7; TCRdb indicates TRBD1, and absent DNA this call remains unverified. The CDR3 length is 14 residues. Germline V gene lookup returns CDR1 LNHDA and CDR2 SQIVND (reference sequence). The CDR3: CASSWTGNSYEQYF.

V gene TRBV13 combines with J gene TRBJ1-3; TCRdb returns TRBD1, unconfirmable since there is no DNA. The CDR3 is made up of 17 amino acids. Looked up from germline, CDR1 is PRHDT and CDR2 is FYEKMQ (reference sequence). The CDR3 loop reads CASSSKIRGSAGNTIYF.

This chain uses TRBV6-2 or TRBV6-3 with TRBJ2-1; the TCRdb D gene call, TRBD1, has no DNA to confirm it. The CDR3 runs 15 residues. Germline loops: CDR1 MNHEY, CDR2 SVGEGT. CDR3 sequence reads: CASRLGSTGDNEQFF.

This chain connects TRBV4-1 to TRBJ1-5. The germline V gene encodes CDR1 MGHRA and CDR2 YSYEKL. The CDR3 loop spans 15 amino acids. This CDR3 reads CASSQDGGVNQPQHF.

V usage is TRBV15 and J usage is TRBJ1-6; TCRdb indicates TRBD1, and absent DNA this call remains unverified. There are 15 residues in the CDR3. Germline CDR1 reads LNHNV; CDR2 reads YYDKDF (reference sequence). The CDR3: CATSRGTVYNSPLHF.

The rearrangement uses TRBV4-1 and TRBJ1-2; TCRdb selects TRBD1, and the lack of DNA leaves this call unchecked. The CDR3 is 15 residues long. The germline gives CDR1 MGHRA, CDR2 YSYEKL. The CDR3 loop reads CASSQDGGGNYGYTF.

The chain is built from TRBV5-1 and TRBJ2-1; TCRdb reports TRBD1, a call that lacks DNA to check it against. The germline V gene encodes CDR1 SGHRS and CDR2 YFSETQ. The length of the CDR3 is 15 residues. This CDR3 reads CACDLGGASVNEQFF.

The chain employs TRBV5-1 and TRBJ2-3. This CDR3 is built from 14 residues. CDR1 and CDR2 from the germline V gene are SGHRS and YFSETQ. The CDR3 protein is CASSLAGRPDTQYF.

The CDR3 loop is CASSFSDVGEQYF. The chain recombines TRBV11-2 with TRBJ2-7. Germline V gene lookup returns CDR1 SGHAT and CDR2 FQNNGV. The CDR3 covers 13 residues.

This chain uses TRBV3-1 with TRBJ2-7; checking the TCRdb D call of TRBD2 is not possible without DNA. This CDR3 is built from 15 residues. CDR1 is LGHDT, CDR2 YNNKEL, per germline (reference sequence). The CDR3 loop reads CASSPSGGLSYEQYF.

This sequence joins TRBV5-1 and TRBJ1-1; TCRdb indicates TRBD1, and absent DNA this call remains unverified. The CDR3 length is 13 residues. From germline, CDR1 is SGHRS and CDR2 YFSETQ. This chain's CDR3 is CASSPGTNTEAFF.

The chain joins TRBV4-1 to TRBJ2-5. Germline CDR1 is MGHRA and CDR2 is YSYEKL. This CDR3 has 14 residues. CDR3: CASSQDPSSQTQYF.

V is TRBV19 and J is TRBJ2-7. Germline V gene lookup returns CDR1 LNHDA and CDR2 SQIVND (reference sequence). The CDR3 contains 15 residues. CDR3 protein: CASSIGQPGAGEQYF. Looking up the rest from reference TRBV19 and TRBJ2-7 gives the full variable domain: DGGITQSPKYLFRKEGQNVTLSCEQNLNHDAMYWYRQDPGQGLRLIYYSQIVNDFQKGDIAEGYSVSREKKESFPLTVTSAQKNPTAFYLCASSIGQPGAGEQYFGPGTRLTVT.

This sequence joins TRBV7-3 and TRBJ2-1; TCRdb indicates TRBD1, and absent DNA this call remains unverified. This CDR3 contains 16 residues. Germline V gene lookup returns CDR1 SGHTA and CDR2 FQGTGA. Here the CDR3 reads CASSSLAGTAYNEQFF.

The rearrangement joins TRBV3-1 to TRBJ1-1. Germline CDR1 reads LGHDT; CDR2 reads YNNKEL (reference sequence). The CDR3 has 13 amino acids. The CDR3 is CASSPRRITEAFF.

The J gene is TRBJ2-1, the V gene TRBV6-2 or TRBV6-3; TCRdb proposes TRBD1, but this gene call is untestable without DNA. This CDR3 has 15 amino acids. The V gene's germline CDR1 is MNHEY and CDR2 SVGEGT. The CDR3 reads CASALGPLNDDEQFF.

The J gene is TRBJ2-3, the V gene TRBV29-1; TCRdb proposes TRBD2, but this gene call is untestable without DNA. Germline assignment: CDR1 SQVTM and CDR2 ANQGSEA. The CDR3 length is 14 residues. The CDR3 loop is CSVEGGRAADTQYF.

The chain is built from TRBV7-6 and TRBJ1-1; lacking DNA, the TRBD1 call made by TCRdb goes unchecked. The germline V gene has CDR1 SGHVS and CDR2 FNYEAQ. The CDR3 runs 13 residues. The CDR3 here is CASSSRGSTEAFF.

The chain combines TRBV7-9 with TRBJ2-7. Germline assignment: CDR1 SEHNR and CDR2 FQNEAQ (reference sequence). The CDR3 loop spans 13 amino acids. The CDR3 spells CASSLATAYEQYF.

This chain connects TRBV7-2 to TRBJ2-1; with no DNA, the TCRdb D assignment of TRBD1 cannot be verified. This CDR3 contains 12 residues. CDR1 and CDR2 (germline): SGHTA, FQGNSA. The CDR3 region is CASSLGGLEQFF.